This TCR beta chain was observed in a study of cytomegalovirus exposure and HLA in healthy donors (dated by TCRdb to about 2017). Study-level background: According to an earlier analysis of around 600 of the donors, 200 million or so T cells yielded approximately 120 million unique TCR beta sequences and approximately 300 Gb of sequence data. Genome-wide SNP genotypes for about three fifths of the 666 donors were used in a later genetic analysis, which treated that subset as a discovery cohort. Every repertoire in the discovery cohort had been generated on one and the same sequencing platform. Using immunosequencing, the study profiled T cell repertoires from 666 subjects and related those repertoires to cytomegalovirus serostatus. In a later analysis, previously published TCR beta repertoires from several hundred donors were re-analyzed and high-resolution HLA genotyping was added so that TCR occurrence patterns could be studied. In addition to the first cohort of around 670 subjects, a separate validation cohort of 120 different subjects was used. Because of strong linkage in the cohort, five DR-DQ haplotypes were treated as single units for association and clustering. An early release that covered 640 HLA-typed donors contained 250 to 350 gigabases of sequencing data and tens of millions of unique TCR sequences. The aim of the study was to test whether cataloging public T cell receptors could identify signatures of past pathogen exposure. In the later analysis, no new phenotypic data were used to find candidate immune exposures; instead, reliance was placed on TCR beta sequences and their occurrence across donors. Among the approximately 430 genotyped donors, under 90% belonged to the genetic ancestry cluster associated with self-reported Caucasian donors. The number of donors typed differed by locus, with 629-630 for A, B, C, DRB1 and DQB1, 522 for DQA1, some 570 for DPA1, and some 450 for DPB1. Class I and class II HLA loci were covered by the typing at four-digit resolution. Across approximately 400 genotyped donors of the cohort, an average of about 220,000 unique TCR beta nucleotide sequences per donor were sequenced, and approximately 17% of those sequences were non-productive. To predict cytomegalovirus infection status, the study combined high-throughput TCR immunosequencing, statistical association of individual TCRs with disease status, and machine learning. Donor age, sex, ethnicity and CMV serostatus were compiled alongside the repertoire data. An earlier analysis of 587 of the donors used high-throughput TCR beta sequencing to judge whether each TCR beta V gene segment behaved as functional or pseudogenic. Results the study describes overall, beyond this receptor: A later analysis found that most CMV-associated TCR beta chains appeared HLA-restricted, with HLA associations seemingly driven largely by CMV exposure. In a later analysis, the rate of TCR association differed among HLA loci, with DRB1 alleles having the most associated TCRs and HLA-C alleles having the fewest. Specific HLA alleles were associated with 16,951 TCR beta sequences at a false discovery rate of 0.05 in a later analysis. Correlated functional status among segregating V segments might be attributable to linkage disequilibrium, but an unknown experimental factor could not be ruled out. Only TCR beta chains were sequenced in this cohort, and the absence of alpha or paired-chain data limited detectable features. Several of the top co-occurrence clusters appeared to be linked to parvovirus B19, influenza, CMV and Epstein-Barr virus, according to a later analysis. Cytomegalovirus status was reported to be diagnosed by the classifier with high specificity and sensitivity in both the original and validation cohorts. In vitro tests confirmed that a few of the cytomegalovirus-associated TCR beta chains recognize cytomegalovirus antigens. The presence/absence analyses assumed that sequencing depth was roughly uniform across donors, and that assumption may not be true. The authors suggested that the approach could potentially be generalized to other disease states and immunological phenotypes. The only immune exposure information available for the cohort was CMV serostatus. A further reported finding was that TCR beta sequences accurately predicted the HLA-A and HLA-B alleles for most subjects in the first cohort. Most TCR sequences were observed very rarely across donors, whereas some public TCRs were present in many individuals. The earlier analysis of a few hundred of the donors excluded around 17 rarely observed V segments, including chromosome 9 orphons, because counts were too low. A cluster of highly shared sequence variants was judged likely to be a technical artifact of the sequencing pipeline. The study gave a list of more than 150 TCR beta chains associated with cytomegalovirus. Because some donors lacked HLA typing at each locus, the association tests relied only on the typed subset. In a later analysis, HLA-associated TCR beta chains were found to be more clonally expanded and to have lower generation probabilities than equally common non-associated chains. When HLA alleles, especially DR and DQ, strongly co-occurred, attributing TCR associations to individual alleles was difficult. An earlier analysis of around 500 of the donors showed that most TCR beta V segments appeared in productive rearrangements either about 90% or about 30% of the time, which broadly matched IMGT annotations. The 87-base-pair reads could not distinguish some IMGT-functional V segments, including TRBV6-2 and TRBV6-3, so those segments were excluded. A later genetic analysis reported fewer N-insertions in productive TCRs among donors in an Asian-associated ancestry cluster than the roughly 640-donor mean. In a later genetic analysis, a missense DCLRE1C variant was associated with V-gene and J-gene trimming of TCR beta chains, and the association was replicated in an independent cohort.

Receptors were amplified or captured by the immunoSEQ multiplex PCR assay. The multiplex PCR relied on a mix of 60 forward primers for TCR Vbeta segments and 13 reverse primers for TCR Jbeta segments. A multiplex PCR assay on genomic DNA amplified the CDR3 region of rearranged TCR beta genes. On the Illumina HiSeq System, the amplified TCR beta libraries were sequenced as 87-base-pair reads. Regarding the original processing steps: A later analysis counted 75 million to 100 million unique TCR beta chains across the 670 or so repertoires, and about 10 million of these chains were shared by at least two donors. Raw reads were error-corrected and collapsed into unique sequences with a nearest-neighbor algorithm that merged closely related sequences to remove PCR and sequencing errors. Alignment of CDR3 sequences to IMGT reference sequences was used to assign V, D and J gene segments. For a sequence to be retained, at least a six-nucleotide match to both a V gene segment and a J gene segment was required. A rearrangement counted as productive if the CDR3 had no stop codons and remained in frame with V and J, and every other rearrangement counted as non-productive. CDR3 was defined according to IMGT convention as the region running from the second conserved V-encoded cysteine to the conserved J-encoded phenylalanine. In an earlier analysis of more than 550 of the donors, sequences lacking an unambiguous match to a single V gene segment were excluded. In an earlier analysis of some 590 of the donors, V segments were called functional above 56.7% productive rearrangements and were called segregating when the between-donor standard deviation exceeded 5%. To diagnose cytomegalovirus status from the catalog of TCR beta chain sequences, a statistical classification framework was built. In a later analysis, V and J genes were assigned by comparing TCR nucleotide sequences against IMGT/GENE-DB human TR gene sequences. A later analysis assigned CDR3 sequences and most-parsimonious VDJ recombination scenarios with the TCRdist pipeline. A later analysis defined each TCR beta chain by its CDR3 amino acid sequence plus V-gene family, and excluded reads lacking a unique V-gene family. In a later analysis, 450 to 600 highly shared, low-generation-probability nucleotide sequences were removed to address suspected cross-contamination and a sequencing artifact. In a later analysis, a clonal expansion index for each public chain was calculated from normalized within-repertoire ranks of inferred template counts. Generation probabilities in a later analysis came from a VDJ recombination model fitted to out-of-frame rearrangements, and those results were checked against IGoR. Hypergeometric tests were used in a later analysis to score TCR-TCR, TCR-HLA and TCR-CMV co-occurrence, with a repertoire-size bias correction applied to the TCR pairs. To estimate false discovery rates, a later analysis permuted the HLA or CMV assignments 20 times. A later analysis grouped co-occurring TCRs with DBSCAN, adding TCRdist sequence similarity when clustering within HLA-allele-positive subsets. Repertoires with fewer than 30,000 or more than 120,000 public chains, plus five repertoires with anomalous nucleotide sharing, were excluded from co-occurrence clustering. In TCRdb, the immuneACCESS table is reduced to in-frame sequences with V and J assigned. These tables do not hold every clone; where another copy was compared, an unresolved V gene accounts for under half, and the others remain unexplained. V and J calls and clone size follow that table, whereas D and trimming were derived from the DNA. For this sample there are about 60,000 clones; approximately 80% appear just once. Clones ranked in the top ten supply approximately 2.3% of the sample.

Based on the germline V gene, the CDR1 and CDR2 sequences are MDHEN and SYDVKM. From the cysteine through the phenylalanine, the CDR3 covers 15 amino acids. Of all the DNA, just the CDR3 is kept, 45 bases in frame from base 1. V gives up 7 bases and J gives up 2 bases, and the segment between their germline ends measures 15 bases. The cohort was made up of about 670 healthy bone marrow donors. All cohort members were sampled while nominally healthy, although unrecorded immune exposures were likely present. The donor was CMV seronegative and was included in the group of a few hundred seronegative cohort members. Each donor provided a peripheral blood sample, and peripheral blood mononuclear cells were used for TCR beta sequencing. The Qiagen DNeasy Blood Extraction Kit was used to extract genomic DNA from the blood cell samples. About this clone: Its antigen remains unidentified. No base quality values were provided; no much bigger clone lies one nucleotide off.

This sequence originates from a female donor in good health and CMV-seronegative. The sample taken for sequencing was PBMCs. Recombination linked TRBV28 to TRBJ1-3; perhaps TRBD1 is the D gene, with 6 bases matching. The bases are TGTGCCAGCATCTCGAGCCAGGGGACTGGAAACACCATATATTTT. This yields the protein CASISSQGTGNTIYF.